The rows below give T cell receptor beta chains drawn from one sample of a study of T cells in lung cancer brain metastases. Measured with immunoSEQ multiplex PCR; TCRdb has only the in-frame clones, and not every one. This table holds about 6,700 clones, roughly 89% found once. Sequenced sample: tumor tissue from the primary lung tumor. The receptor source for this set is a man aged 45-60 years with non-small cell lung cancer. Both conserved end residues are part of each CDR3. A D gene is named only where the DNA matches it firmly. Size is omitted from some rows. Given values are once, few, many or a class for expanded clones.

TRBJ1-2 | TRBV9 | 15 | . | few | TGTGCCAGCAGCGTAGAGGACGGAATATTGCTGGGCTACACCTTC | CASSVEDGILLGYTF
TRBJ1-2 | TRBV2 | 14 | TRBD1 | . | TGTGCCAGCAGTGAAGGAGGAGGGGGCCTTGGCTACACCTTC | CASSEGGGGLGYTF
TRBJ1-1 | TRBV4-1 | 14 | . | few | TGCGCCAGCAGCCAACCGGACGGTAACACTGAAGCTTTCTTT | CASSQPDGNTEAFF
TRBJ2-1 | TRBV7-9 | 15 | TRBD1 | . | TGTGCCAGCATCGACGACAGGGTAAGCTACAATGAGCAGTTCTTC | CASIDDRVSYNEQFF
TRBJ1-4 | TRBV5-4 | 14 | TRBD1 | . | TGTGCCAGCAGCTTGCAGGGGGCGGAAGAAAAACTGTTTTTT | CASSLQGAEEKLFF
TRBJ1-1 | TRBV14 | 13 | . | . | TGTGCCAGCAGCCAAGATTTCATTTCTGAAGCTTTCTTT | CASSQDFISEAFF
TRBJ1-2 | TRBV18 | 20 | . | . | TGTGCCAGCTCACCAGTTATTTCCCGAATCGCAGCGAATAAAAACTATGGCTACACCTTC | CASSPVISRIAANKNYGYTF
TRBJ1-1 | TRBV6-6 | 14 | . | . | TGTGCCAGCAGTTATTATTGGGCGAACACTGAAGCTTTCTTT | CASSYYWANTEAFF
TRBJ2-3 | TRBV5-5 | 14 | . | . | TGTGCCAGCAGCTTGCTGGGTACCACAGATACGCAGTATTTT | CASSLLGTTDTQYF
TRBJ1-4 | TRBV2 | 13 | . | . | TGTGCCAGCAGGCGGGGGACTAATGAAAAACTGTTTTTT | CASRRGTNEKLFF
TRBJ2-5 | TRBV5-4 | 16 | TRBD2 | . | TGTGCAGCAGGGAAGAGGATAGCGGGGGGGGAAGAGACCCAGTACTTC | CAAGKRIAGGEETQYF
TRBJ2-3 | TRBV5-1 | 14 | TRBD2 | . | TGCGCCAGCAGCTTAGGACTAGCGATGCATACGCAGTATTTT | CASSLGLAMHTQYF
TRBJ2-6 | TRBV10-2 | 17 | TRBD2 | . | TGCGCCAGCACGATCCGGGGGGGGGTGGCTGGGGCCAACGTCCTGACTTTC | CASTIRGGVAGANVLTF
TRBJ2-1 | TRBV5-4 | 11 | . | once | TGTGCCAGCAGCTTGGGGGATGGGGCGTTCTTC | CASSLGDGAFF
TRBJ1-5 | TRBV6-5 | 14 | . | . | TGTGCCAGCAGTTACGCCGACGGAAGTCAGCCCCAGCATTTT | CASSYADGSQPQHF
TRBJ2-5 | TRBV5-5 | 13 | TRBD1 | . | TGTGCCAGCAGCCTGACAGGGTCAGAGACCCAGTACTTC | CASSLTGSETQYF
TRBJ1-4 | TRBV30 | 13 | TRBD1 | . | TGTGCCTGGAGCAGGGGGCAGTATGAAAAACTGTTTTTT | CAWSRGQYEKLFF
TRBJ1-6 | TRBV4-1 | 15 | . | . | TGCGCCAGCGCTGCAGGAAGCTCCTATAATTCACCCCTCCACTTT | CASAAGSSYNSPLHF
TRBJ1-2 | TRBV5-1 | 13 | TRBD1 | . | TGCGCCAGCAGCTTCCAGGGGGACTATGGCTACACCTTC | CASSFQGDYGYTF
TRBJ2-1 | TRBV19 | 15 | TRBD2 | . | TGTGCCAGTAGTATTACTAGCGGAGCTTACAATGAGCAGTTCTTC | CASSITSGAYNEQFF
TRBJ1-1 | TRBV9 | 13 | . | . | TGTGCCAGCAGCCCAGGACGGGGCACTGAAGCTTTCTTT | CASSPGRGTEAFF
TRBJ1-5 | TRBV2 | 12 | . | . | TGTGCCAGCAGTAGGACAAGCCAGCCCCAGCATTTT | CASSRTSQPQHF
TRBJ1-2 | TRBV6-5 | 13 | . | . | TGTGCCAGCAGTTACTCGGTGGTGAGTGGCTACACCTTC | CASSYSVVSGYTF
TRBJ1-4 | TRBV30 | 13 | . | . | TGTGCCTGGAACCTGGGGGCTAATGAAAAACTGTTTTTT | CAWNLGANEKLFF
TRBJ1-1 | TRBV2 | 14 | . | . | TGTGCCAGCAGTGTGAGGGACGGGAACACTGAAGCTTTCTTT | CASSVRDGNTEAFF
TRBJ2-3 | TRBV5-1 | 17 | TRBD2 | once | TGCGCCAGCAGCTTGGGAGTGGTAGCGGGGTATTCAGATACGCAGTATTTT | CASSLGVVAGYSDTQYF
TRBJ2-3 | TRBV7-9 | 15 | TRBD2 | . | TGTGCCAGCAGCTTAGGACTAGCGGTAACAGATACGCAGTATTTT | CASSLGLAVTDTQYF
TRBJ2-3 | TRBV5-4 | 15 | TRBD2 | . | TGTGCCAGCAGCTTCCCTTTGGGGGGGAAAGATACGCAGTATTTT | CASSFPLGGKDTQYF
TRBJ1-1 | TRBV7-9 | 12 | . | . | TGTGCCGGCGAGAGGGGGGTCGGTGAAGCTTTCTTT | CAGERGVGEAFF
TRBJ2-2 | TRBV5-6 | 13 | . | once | TGTGCCAGCAGCTTTGGGGGGACCGGGGAGCTGTTTTTT | CASSFGGTGELFF
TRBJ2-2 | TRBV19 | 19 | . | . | TGTGCCAGTAGTATAGATAGGAGTCGGCGCAGGAGAAACACCGGGGAGCTGTTTTTT | CASSIDRSRRRRNTGELFF
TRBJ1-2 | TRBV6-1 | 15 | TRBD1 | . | TGTGCCAGCAGTGATCGGACAGGGACTAGCTATGGCTACACCTTC | CASSDRTGTSYGYTF
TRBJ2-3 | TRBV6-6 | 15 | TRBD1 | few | TGTGCCAGCAGGCCCCTCGGACAGGGCACAGATACGCAGTATTTT | CASRPLGQGTDTQYF
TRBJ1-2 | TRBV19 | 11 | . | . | TGTGCCAGTAGTACTAACTATGGCTACACCTTC | CASSTNYGYTF
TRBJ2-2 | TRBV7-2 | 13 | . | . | TGTGCCAGCAGCTTAGTCCTAACCGGGGAGCTGTTTTTT | CASSLVLTGELFF
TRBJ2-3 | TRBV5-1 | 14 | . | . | TGCGCCAGCAGCCCGGAATGGCTCGGGGATACGCAGTATTTT | CASSPEWLGDTQYF
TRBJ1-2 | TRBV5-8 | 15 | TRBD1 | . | TGTGCCAGCAGCGGATGGGACAGAACTTACTATGGCTACACCTTC | CASSGWDRTYYGYTF
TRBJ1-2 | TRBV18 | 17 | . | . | TGTGCCAGCTCCTCGGCAAGGCCGCACCTAGCTAACTATGGCTACACCTTC | CASSSARPHLANYGYTF